What follows are 31 T cell receptor beta chains derived from one specimen sequenced in a study of cytomegalovirus exposure and HLA in healthy donors (dated by TCRdb to about 2017). The library relied on the immunoSEQ multiplex PCR assay. What TCRdb holds here is the immuneACCESS table cut down to in-frame rearrangements. Part of the clones is not present; checked against another copy, under half of the missing clones reflect an unresolved V gene, and the others are unexplained. In all, the sample holds about 170,000 clones, and about 86% of those were seen once. Together, the top ten hold 1.4% of the sample. Sequencing used PBMCs. These receptors were taken from a woman under 40 in good health and CMV-seronegative.

The V gene is TRBV6-1, the J gene TRBJ1-2; D gene uncertain. With 7 bases removed from V and 3 bases from J, the gap between germline ends came to 15 bases. The germline CDR1 and CDR2 sequences are MNHNS and SASEGT. The CDR3 spans 14 residues. The CDR3 loop reads CASTPREDYYGYTF. The CDR3 region has the DNA TGTGCCAGCACCCCCAGAGAGGATTACTATGGCTACACCTTC.

The chain is built from TRBV10-3 and TRBJ2-2; 11 bases align to TRBD1. This CDR3 has 15 amino acids. V was clipped by 2 bases and J by 6 bases; unmatched bases: 2. Germline V CDR1 and CDR2: ENHRY, SYGVKD. This chain's CDR3 is CAISEGTGGSGELFF. CDR3 sequence (DNA): TGTGCCATCAGTGAGGGGACAGGGGGATCCGGGGAGCTGTTTTTT.

This clone was recorded only once. The rearrangement uses TRBV6-5 and TRBJ1-1; TRBD1 agrees at 7 bases. The length of the CDR3 is 15 residues. After removal of 6 bases from V and 1 base from J, the junction contained 8 bases not matched to a gene. Germline values: CDR1 MNHEY, CDR2 SVGAGI. This CDR3 reads CASRGQTRPNTEAFF. The DNA of the CDR3 is TGTGCCAGCAGGGGACAGACCCGCCCGAACACTGAAGCTTTCTTT.

This clone was observed a few times. CDR3 coding DNA: TGTGCCAGCAGTGGGGGCTCTCTCTCCTACGAGCAGTACTTC. Translated: CASSGGSLSYEQYF. The chain couples TRBV2 to TRBJ2-7, with D perhaps matching TRBD1 (5 bases). The CDR3 has 14 residues. The germline V gene has CDR1 SNHLY and CDR2 FYNNEI. V lost 4 bases, J lost 0 bases, and 10 bases lay in between.

J is TRBJ2-3 and V is TRBV13; D is undetermined. Trimming pared 5 bases from V and 3 bases from J, leaving 27 bases between. Germline V lookup: CDR1 PRHDT, CDR2 FYEKMQ (reference sequence). The CDR3 loop spans 19 amino acids. As DNA, the CDR3 is TGTGCCAGCAGCATAAACCCTACTAAGTTTTTAAGGCTGACAGATACGCAGTATTTT. Translation: CASSINPTKFLRLTDTQYF.

This clone was seen only once. CDR3 coding DNA: TGTGCCAGCAGCTTAGGTAGTAGGACAGGGTTTGAAGAGCAGTACTTC. Protein sequence: CASSLGSRTGFEEQYF. The chain has TRBV7-6 and TRBJ2-7, with 8 nucleotides matching TRBD1. Germline values: CDR1 SGHVS, CDR2 FNYEAQ. This CDR3 is built from 16 residues. J gave up 7 bases and V 1 base, and 12 bases lay outside the gene matches.

V is TRBV27 and J is TRBJ1-5; 7 nucleotides agree with TRBD1. The CDR3 extends over 14 amino acids. With 6 bases clipped from V and 2 bases from J, the junction kept 4 bases outside the gene matches. Germline CDR1 and CDR2: MNHEY and SMNVEV (reference sequence). The CDR3: CASRNTGGNQPQHF. DNA of the CDR3: TGTGCCAGCAGAAATACAGGGGGCAATCAGCCCCAGCATTTT.

The table lists this clone with a count of one. The rearrangement joins TRBV4-2 to TRBJ2-7, with 13 bases matching TRBD2. CDR1 is LGHNA and CDR2 is YNFKEQ in the germline V gene. V was clipped by 0 bases and J by 4 bases; unmatched bases: 3. There are 16 residues in the CDR3. The CDR3 spells CASSQEWTSGGYEQYF. The DNA for the CDR3 is TGTGCCAGCAGCCAAGAATGGACTAGCGGGGGTTACGAGCAGTACTTC.

V and J are TRBV7-2 and TRBJ1-5; TRBD1 matches at 10 bases. Germline V gene lookup returns CDR1 SGHTA and CDR2 FQGNSA. J was trimmed by 7 bases and V by 3 bases; bases with no gene match: 6. The CDR3 covers 15 residues. CDR3 in DNA: TGTGCCAGCAGCTTGGGGACAGGGGTCCACCAGCCCCAGCATTTT. Translated, it gives CASSLGTGVHQPQHF.

The CDR3 DNA follows: TGTGCCACCAGTTTTGCCAGGGAAACTGGAAACACCATATATTTT. It specifies CATSFARETGNTIYF. V and J are TRBV15 and TRBJ1-3, with D perhaps matching TRBD1 (5 bases). The germline CDR1 and CDR2 sequences are LNHNV and YYDKDF (reference sequence). The CDR3 sequence is 15 residues long. V was cut by 6 bases and J by 2 bases, with 14 bases left in between.

The chain is built from TRBV18 and TRBJ1-5; 8 nucleotides line up with TRBD1. V lost 3 bases and J lost 4; bases outside the gene matches: 2. This CDR3 spans 14 amino acids. Germline V gene lookup returns CDR1 KGHSH and CDR2 LQKENI. The chain's CDR3 is CASSPGQANQPQHF. The CDR3, as DNA: TGTGCCAGCTCACCGGGACAGGCTAATCAGCCCCAGCATTTT.

This clone has a handful of counts. The chain is built from TRBV10-1 and TRBJ2-1, with 9 nucleotides matching TRBD2. The V and J ends lost 2 bases and 14 bases, in that order; junction bases with no gene match: 4. CDR1 and CDR2 from the germline V gene are WNHNN and SYGVQD (reference sequence). The CDR3 is 12 amino acids. The CDR3 region is CASSEVQRGEFF. For the CDR3, the DNA is TGCGCCAGCAGTGAGGTCCAGCGGGGGGAGTTCTTC.

V gene TRBV2 combines with J gene TRBJ1-4; D ambiguous. Germline V lookup: CDR1 SNHLY, CDR2 FYNNEI. The CDR3 consists of 16 residues. Trimming cost V 1 base and J 0 bases, with 9 bases left between them. This CDR3 is CASSEGVGATNEKLFF. The CDR3 DNA reads TGTGCCAGCAGTGAAGGTGTCGGTGCAACTAATGAAAAACTGTTTTTT.

The J gene is TRBJ2-2, the V gene TRBV7-2; 12 nucleotides agree with TRBD2. Germline V gene data show CDR1 as SGHTA and CDR2 as FQGNSA. CDR3 length equals 16 residues. V shed 4 bases, J shed 3 bases, and the junction held 3 bases outside the gene matches. CDR3: CASSSTSGGYTGELFF. The CDR3 nucleotides read TGTGCCAGCAGCTCCACTAGCGGGGGGTACACCGGGGAGCTGTTTTTT.

The V and J genes are TRBV27 and TRBJ2-7; a weak D match, TRBD2 (5 bases). Trimming left V 5 bases short and J 6 bases short, with 17 bases between. Per germline, CDR1 MNHEY and CDR2 SMNVEV (reference sequence). CDR3 size: 14 residues. CDR3: CASSPLVFASEQYF. The CDR3 bases are TGTGCCAGCAGTCCACTAGTATTTGCTTCCGAGCAGTACTTC.

The rearrangement uses TRBV14 and TRBJ1-1; a possible D gene is TRBD1 (6 bases). The CDR3 is 13 amino acids. Germline-derived CDR1 and CDR2 are SGHDN and FVKESK. The ends were cut back, 3 bases at V and 5 bases at J, with 10 bases in the middle. CDR3 sequence reads: CASSQGARTEAFF. The CDR3 DNA follows: TGTGCCAGCAGCCAGGGGGCCCGAACTGAAGCTTTCTTT. Based on the CDR3 plus reference TRBV14 and TRBJ1-1, the full variable domain is EAGVTQFPSHSVIEKGQTVTLRCDPISGHDNLYWYRRVMGKEIKFLLHFVKESKQDESGMPNNRFLAERTGGTYSTLKVQPAELEDSGVYFCASSQGARTEAFFGQGTRLTVV.

The gene calls are TRBV2 and TRBJ2-2; 10 nucleotides agree with TRBD1. Germline trimming cut 5 bases from V and 0 bases from J; bases unmatched to any gene: 3. CDR1 and CDR2 from the germline V gene are SNHLY and FYNNEI. The CDR3 covers 16 residues. The CDR3 spells CASSIDRGPNTGELFF. The CDR3 DNA sequence: TGTGCCAGCAGTATCGACAGGGGGCCGAACACCGGGGAGCTGTTTTTT.

This chain uses TRBV6-1 with TRBJ2-1, with a possible D match to TRBD2 (6 bases). The V gene's germline CDR1 is MNHNS and CDR2 SASEGT. The V and J ends lost 2 bases and 7 bases respectively, with 12 bases between them. CDR3 length: 14 amino acids. The CDR3 sequence: CASSESPGRNEQFF. CDR3 bases: TGTGCCAGCAGTGAATCTCCGGGGAGGAATGAGCAGTTCTTC.

The chain carries TRBV7-9 and TRBJ1-1; TRBD1 matches 9 bases. V trimming: 10 bases; J trimming: 6 bases; junction bases outside the gene matches: 9. The germline CDR1 and CDR2 sequences are SEHNR and FQNEAQ (reference sequence). This CDR3 has 13 amino acids. The CDR3 loop is CATSDRGSPEAFF. In DNA form, the CDR3 reads TGTGCCACCTCGGACAGGGGAAGCCCTGAAGCTTTCTTT.

The CDR3 spells CASSVVKGGYTF. The CDR3 DNA reads TGTGCCAGCAGCGTAGTCAAGGGGGGCTACACCTTC. The rearrangement uses TRBV9 and TRBJ1-2; a possible D gene is TRBD1 (5 bases). V gave up 0 bases and J gave up 8 bases, with 8 bases separating them. The CDR3 runs 12 residues. CDR1 is SGDLS and CDR2 is YYNGEE in the germline V gene.

J is TRBJ2-1 and V is TRBV19; 13 bases map to TRBD2. The V gene end was trimmed by 5 bases and the J gene end by 6 bases; junction bases not matched to a gene: 10. The CDR3 covers 17 residues. Germline V gives CDR1 LNHDA, CDR2 SQIVND (reference sequence). In DNA form, the CDR3 reads TGTGCCAGTAGTCTTGCCGCACTAGCGGGGGGGTTCAATGAGCAGTTCTTC. Its translation: CASSLAALAGGFNEQFF.

The rearrangement uses TRBV29-1 and TRBJ1-1; the D gene is possibly TRBD1 (5 bases). CDR3 length: 12 residues. V was cut by 6 bases and J by 13 bases, with 21 bases left in between. Looked up from germline, CDR1 is SQVTM and CDR2 is ANQGSEA. In DNA, the CDR3 is TGCAGCGTGCCAGATATGGGGGGAGGAGGTTTCTTT. Translating gives CSVPDMGGGGFF.

This chain joins TRBV27 and TRBJ2-1; 8 nucleotides line up with TRBD2. The V gene's germline CDR1 is MNHEY and CDR2 SMNVEV (reference sequence). The CDR3 contains 16 residues. V lost 4 bases, J lost 4 bases, and 9 bases stayed unmatched. The CDR3 loop reads CASSSGGGPRYNEQFF. The CDR3, as DNA: TGTGCCAGCAGTTCCGGGGGGGGCCCACGATACAATGAGCAGTTCTTC.

The V gene is TRBV10-2, the J gene TRBJ2-7, with TRBD1 as a possible D gene (5 bases). The CDR3 is 15 amino acids. The germline gives CDR1 WSHSY, CDR2 SAAADI. Trimming left V 6 bases short and J 2 bases short, with 17 bases between. CDR3 amino acids: CASRETAPLPYEQYF. CDR3 DNA: TGCGCCAGCAGAGAGACAGCCCCTTTACCCTACGAGCAGTACTTC.

The rearrangement uses TRBV7-2 and TRBJ1-1, with TRBD1 matching over 7 bases. This CDR3 has 14 amino acids. V gave up 5 bases and J gave up 3 bases; unmatched junction bases: 6. The germline CDR1 and CDR2 sequences are SGHTA and FQGNSA. The CDR3 reads CASSPRDSHTEAFF. In nucleotides, the CDR3 is TGTGCCAGCAGCCCCCGGGACAGTCACACTGAAGCTTTCTTT.

This chain uses TRBV5-1 with TRBJ1-1; TRBD1 matches at 8 bases. The V gene end was trimmed by 3 bases and the J gene end by 2 bases; junction bases not matched to a gene: 12. The CDR3 has 17 amino acids. Germline V gene lookup returns CDR1 SGHRS and CDR2 YFSETQ. The CDR3 loop reads CASSWRQGQGLNTEAFF. The CDR3 nucleotides are TGCGCCAGCAGCTGGAGACAAGGACAGGGATTAAACACTGAAGCTTTCTTT.

The chain combines TRBV19 with TRBJ1-6, with TRBD1 as a possible D gene (6 bases). Trimming stripped 5 bases from V and 9 bases from J, with 17 bases between. CDR3 size: 15 residues. Germline CDR1 and CDR2: LNHDA and SQIVND (reference sequence). CDR3 DNA: TGTGCCAGTAGTTCGAGGACAGCTCCCGGTTCACCCCTCCACTTT. Its translation: CASSSRTAPGSPLHF.

The rearrangement uses TRBV7-2 and TRBJ2-5; 9 positions match TRBD1. The CDR3 runs to 13 residues. Germline loops: CDR1 SGHTA, CDR2 FQGNSA. V lost 4 bases, J lost 4 bases, and 1 base stayed unmatched. The CDR3 coding sequence is TGTGCCAGCAGCTCGGGACAGGGAGAGACCCAGTACTTC. Translating gives CASSSGQGETQYF.

This chain joins TRBV7-9 and TRBJ2-3; 8 bases are shared with TRBD2. The J segment lost 3 bases and the V segment lost 3 bases, leaving 5 bases of the junction unmatched. Germline loops: CDR1 SEHNR, CDR2 FQNEAQ (reference sequence). This CDR3 has 15 amino acids. The CDR3 coding sequence is TGTGCCAGCAGCTTTCGGGGGGGGTTGACAGATACGCAGTATTTT. Residues: CASSFRGGLTDTQYF.

CDR3 in amino acids: CASSLGAGGYEQYF. The CDR3 DNA reads TGTGCCAGCAGCTTAGGGGCAGGGGGTTACGAGCAGTACTTC. The chain has TRBV11-2 and TRBJ2-7, with TRBD1 identical over 7 bases. Per the germline V gene, CDR1 is SGHAT and CDR2 is FQNNGV. This CDR3 spans 14 amino acids. After removal of 1 base from V and 4 bases from J, the junction contained 4 bases not matched to a gene. Drawing the rest from reference TRBV11-2 and TRBJ2-7, the complete variable domain is EAGVAQSPRYKIIEKRQSVAFWCNPISGHATLYWYQQILGQGPKLLIQFQNNGVVDDSQLPKDRFSAERLKGVDSTLKIQPAKLEDSAVYLCASSLGAGGYEQYFGPGTRLTVT.

As to this clone: Additional DNA sequences in this sample encode the identical CDR3. The CDR3, as DNA: TGTGCCAGTAGTATCTCGGGGAACAGCAATCAGCCCCAGCATTTT. Amino acid sequence: CASSISGNSNQPQHF. The chain employs TRBV19 and TRBJ1-5, with unresolved D. CDR1 is LNHDA, CDR2 SQIVND, per germline (reference sequence). The V gene lost 3 bases and the J gene lost 1 base, with 10 bases spanning the gap. The CDR3 length is 15 residues.